The 4 T cell receptor beta chains listed next were all sequenced from one sample in a study of cytomegalovirus exposure and HLA in healthy donors. Primers for the PCR totalled 60 Vbeta and 13 Jbeta. Method: immunoSEQ multiplex PCR; TCRdb's copy keeps in-frame clones and lacks some. The sample shows some 110,000 clones, roughly 70% of them seen only once. Sequencing was carried out using PBMCs. These TCRs come from a male donor in good health and CMV-seropositive.

The rearrangement links TRBV28 to TRBJ2-7; D possibly corresponds to TRBD1 (6 bases). The germline gives CDR1 MDHEN, CDR2 SYDVKM. Trimming stripped 7 bases from V and 0 bases from J, with 19 bases between. The CDR3 runs 16 residues. This chain's CDR3 is CASTLLRQGSSYEQYF. The DNA of the CDR3 is TGTGCCAGCACCTTACTACGGCAGGGGTCCTCCTACGAGCAGTACTTC.

The chain has TRBV7-2 and TRBJ2-7; a possible D gene is TRBD2 (7 bases). The CDR3 length is 14 residues. The germline CDR1 and CDR2 sequences are SGHTA and FQGNSA. The germline V and J ends were trimmed by 1 base and 5 bases, with 12 bases remaining between them. The CDR3 DNA is TGTGCCAGCAGCTTAGGGGGGGGGCTCCACGAGCAGTACTTC. It is translated as CASSLGGGLHEQYF.

This clone has only one observation. V and J are TRBV7-9 and TRBJ2-3; the D gene is possibly TRBD2 (5 bases). The ends were cut back, 4 bases at V and 1 base at J, with 18 bases in the middle. Germline CDR1 SEHNR, CDR2 FQNEAQ (reference sequence). This CDR3 is built from 17 residues. The CDR3 coding sequence is TGTGCCAGCAGCTCAACGGACTCGGTGGATGGCACAGATACGCAGTATTTT. Translation: CASSSTDSVDGTDTQYF. Full variable domain (remainder filled in from reference TRBV7-9 and TRBJ2-3): DTGVSQNPRHKITKRGQNVTFRCDPISEHNRLYWYRQTLGQGPEFLTYFQNEAQLEKSRLLSDRFSAERPKGSFSTLEIQRTEQGDSAMYLCASSSTDSVDGTDTQYFGPGTRLTVL.

The chain is built from TRBV4-2 and TRBJ1-5; maybe TRBD1 (6 bases). V lost 3 bases to trimming and J lost 5 bases, with 14 bases between them. Germline V gives CDR1 LGHNA, CDR2 YNFKEQ. The CDR3 runs to 15 residues. CDR3 residues: CASSHQEPGDQPQHF. The DNA for the CDR3 is TGTGCCAGCAGCCACCAGGAGCCAGGGGATCAGCCCCAGCATTTT.